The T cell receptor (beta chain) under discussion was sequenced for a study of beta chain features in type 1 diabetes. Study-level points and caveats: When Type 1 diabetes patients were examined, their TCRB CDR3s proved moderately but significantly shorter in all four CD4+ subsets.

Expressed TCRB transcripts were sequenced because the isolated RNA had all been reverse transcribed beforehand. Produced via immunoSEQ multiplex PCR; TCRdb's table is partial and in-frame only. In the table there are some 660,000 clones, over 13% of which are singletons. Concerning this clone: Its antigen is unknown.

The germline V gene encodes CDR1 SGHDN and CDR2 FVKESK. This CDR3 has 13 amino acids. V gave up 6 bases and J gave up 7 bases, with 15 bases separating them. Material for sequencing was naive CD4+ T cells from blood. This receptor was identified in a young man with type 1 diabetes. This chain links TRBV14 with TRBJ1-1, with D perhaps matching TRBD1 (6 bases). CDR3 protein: CASRTWGAGEAFF. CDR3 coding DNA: TGTGCCAGCAGAACCTGGGGGGCTGGTGAAGCTTTCTTT.